This T cell receptor (beta chain) was retrieved from a study of cytomegalovirus exposure and HLA in healthy donors. General observations from the study: One cluster of highly shared sequence variants probably arose as a sequencing artifact. It was only CMV serostatus that was available as immune exposure information. TCR beta V- and J-gene trimming was later associated with a missense DCLRE1C variant.

With 60 Vbeta and 13 Jbeta primers, the PCR was carried out. Method: immunoSEQ multiplex PCR; TCRdb's copy keeps in-frame clones and lacks some. This table holds some 150,000 clones, about 80% found once. Donors in the study were healthy people who gave bone marrow. Per germline, CDR1 SGHVS and CDR2 FNYEAQ. CDR3 length: 14 residues. V was pared by 5 bases and J by 12 bases, with 22 bases between. About this clone itself: Antigen unknown.

Material: PBMCs. The V and J genes are TRBV7-6 and TRBJ1-1, with D possibly TRBD1 on 6 matching bases. The receptor's source is a man aged 30-40 years in good health and CMV-seropositive. The CDR3 nucleotides read TGTGCCAGCAGCCCGAGGTTCGGACAGCCCTTAACTTTCTTT. Translated: CASSPRFGQPLTFF.